The rows below give T cell receptor beta chains drawn from one sample of a study of beta chain features in type 1 diabetes. The data were produced by immunoSEQ multiplex PCR, yet TCRdb's version contains in-frame clones alone and is incomplete. The sample has a few hundred thousand clones, around 10% seen once. Sequencing was carried out using central memory CD4+ T cells from blood. The receptors originated from a man aged 25 to 45 with type 1 diabetes. The conserved cysteine and the conserved F or W are not part of the CDR3 here.

j_gene | v_gene | len | CDR3aa
TRBJ1-2 | TRBV7-2 | 11 | ASSSDGNYGYT
TRBJ2-1 | TRBV10-1 | 13 | ASSAQAGGGNEQF
TRBJ2-5 | TRBV15 | 13 | ATSRTRADAGAQY
TRBJ1-5 | TRBV19 | 15 | ASSMTGTPGSNQPQH
TRBJ2-7 | TRBV27 | 12 | ASSSPGLSYEQY
TRBJ1-5 | TRBV2 | 11 | ASRDNSNQPQH
TRBJ2-1 | TRBV7-9 | 12 | ASSRTSGSVEQF
TRBJ1-4 | TRBV28 | 13 | ASSPRGQGQEKLF
TRBJ1-4 | TRBV7-2 | 14 | ASARGPSSLNEKLF
TRBJ1-5 | TRBV4-2 | 11 | ASSQDSDQPQH
TRBJ1-1 | TRBV14 | 11 | ASTRQGNTEAF
TRBJ2-1 | TRBV6-1 | 11 | ASKKRQRNEQF
TRBJ2-1 | TRBV11-3 | 14 | ASSSPTSGSSNEQF
TRBJ2-3 | TRBV10-3 | 13 | ASRFGGASTDTQY
TRBJ2-6 | TRBV7-3 | 15 | ASSLTSGASGANVLT
TRBJ1-2 | TRBV7-2 | 11 | ASSLQGVYGYT
TRBJ1-5 | TRBV7-9 | 13 | ASSLTTGGDQPQH
TRBJ2-2 | TRBV10-3 | 14 | AISEVLAGGTGELF
TRBJ1-2 | TRBV18 | 13 | ASSPPLRGGYGYT
TRBJ1-1 | TRBV11-2 | 13 | ASSLAPGQGTEAF
TRBJ2-5 | TRBV5-1 | 14 | ASSLSQASGQETQY
TRBJ2-6 | TRBV11-2 | 14 | ASSPVGGHGANVLT
TRBJ2-7 | TRBV11-2 | 13 | ASSFRQGAVYEQY
TRBJ1-5 | TRBV28 | 10 | GTGGRNQPQH
TRBJ2-3 | TRBV5-4 | 10 | ASKGGTDTQY
TRBJ2-3 | TRBV5-1 | 13 | ASSLGVRGTDTQY
TRBJ1-1 | TRBV20-1 | 9 | SAIKSTEAF